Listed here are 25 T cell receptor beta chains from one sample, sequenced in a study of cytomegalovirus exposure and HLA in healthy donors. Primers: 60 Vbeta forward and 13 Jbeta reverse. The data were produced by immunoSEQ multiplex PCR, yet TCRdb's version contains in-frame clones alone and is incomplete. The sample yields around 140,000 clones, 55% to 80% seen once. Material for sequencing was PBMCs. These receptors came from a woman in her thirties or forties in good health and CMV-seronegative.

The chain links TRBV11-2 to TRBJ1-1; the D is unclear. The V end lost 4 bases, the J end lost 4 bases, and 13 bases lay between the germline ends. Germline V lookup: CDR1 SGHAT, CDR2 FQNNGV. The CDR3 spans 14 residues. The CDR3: CASSSLRESTEAFF. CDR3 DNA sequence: TGTGCCAGCAGCTCGCTGAGGGAAAGCACTGAAGCTTTCTTT.

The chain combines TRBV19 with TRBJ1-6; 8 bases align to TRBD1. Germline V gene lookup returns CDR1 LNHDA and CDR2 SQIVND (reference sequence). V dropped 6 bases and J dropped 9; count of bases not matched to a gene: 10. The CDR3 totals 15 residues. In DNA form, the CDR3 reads TGTGCCAGTAGGCCGACAGGGGCATGGGGTTCACCCCTCCACTTT. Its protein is CASRPTGAWGSPLHF.

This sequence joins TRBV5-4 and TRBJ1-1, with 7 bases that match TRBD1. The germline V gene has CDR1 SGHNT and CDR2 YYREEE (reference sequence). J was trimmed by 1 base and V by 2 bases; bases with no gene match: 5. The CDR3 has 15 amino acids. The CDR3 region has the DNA TGTGCCAGCAGCTTTAAACAGGGGACGAACACTGAAGCTTTCTTT. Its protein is CASSFKQGTNTEAFF.

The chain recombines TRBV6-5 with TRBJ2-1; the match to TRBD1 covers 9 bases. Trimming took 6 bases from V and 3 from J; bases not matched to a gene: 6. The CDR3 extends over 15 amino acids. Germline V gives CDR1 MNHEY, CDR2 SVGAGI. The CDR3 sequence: CASRDRGANYNEQFF. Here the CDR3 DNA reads TGTGCCAGCAGGGACAGGGGAGCTAACTACAATGAGCAGTTCTTC.

The CDR3 here is CASSQDRSLAGKVFF. The CDR3 region has the DNA TGCGCCAGCAGCCAAGATCGTTCCCTTGCCGGGAAGGTGTTTTTT. This chain joins TRBV4-1 and TRBJ1-4, with D hard to call. V was clipped by 0 bases and J by 15 bases, with 20 bases between them. This CDR3 has 15 residues. The germline V gene has CDR1 MGHRA and CDR2 YSYEKL.

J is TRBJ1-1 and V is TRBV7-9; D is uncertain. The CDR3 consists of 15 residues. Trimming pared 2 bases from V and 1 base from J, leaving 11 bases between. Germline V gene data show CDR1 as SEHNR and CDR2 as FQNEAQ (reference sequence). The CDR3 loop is CASSLRSRSNTEAFF. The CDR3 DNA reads TGTGCCAGCAGCTTACGGTCCCGTTCGAACACTGAAGCTTTCTTT.

The CDR3 sequence: CASSEVVRSTYEQYF. The CDR3, as DNA: TGTGCCAGCAGTGAGGTGGTGAGGAGTACCTACGAGCAGTACTTC. The chain links TRBV28 to TRBJ2-7; no reliable D call. In germline, CDR1 is MDHEN, CDR2 SYDVKM. V was clipped by 5 bases and J by 2 bases, with 16 bases between them. This CDR3 has 15 residues.

The CDR3 protein is CASSEKGQGSPYEQYF. CDR3 nucleotide sequence: TGTGCCAGCAGTGAAAAGGGACAGGGTAGCCCCTACGAGCAGTACTTC. V is TRBV6-1 and J is TRBJ2-7; TRBD1 aligns across 9 bases. There are 16 residues in the CDR3. V was pared by 2 bases and J by 2 bases, with 7 bases of the junction left unmatched. The germline V gene encodes CDR1 MNHNS and CDR2 SASEGT.

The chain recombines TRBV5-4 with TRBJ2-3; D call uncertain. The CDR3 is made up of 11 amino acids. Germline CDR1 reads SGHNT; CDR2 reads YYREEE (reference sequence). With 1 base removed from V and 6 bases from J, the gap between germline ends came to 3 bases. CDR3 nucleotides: TGTGCCAGCAGCTTGCGGGATACGCAGTATTTT. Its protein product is CASSLRDTQYF.

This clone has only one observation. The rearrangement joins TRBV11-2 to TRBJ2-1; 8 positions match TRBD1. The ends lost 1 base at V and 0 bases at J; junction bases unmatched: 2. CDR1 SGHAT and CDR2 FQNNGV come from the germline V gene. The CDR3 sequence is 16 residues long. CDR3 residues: CASSLGGQGSYNEQFF. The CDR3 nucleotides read TGTGCCAGCAGCTTAGGAGGACAGGGCTCCTACAATGAGCAGTTCTTC.

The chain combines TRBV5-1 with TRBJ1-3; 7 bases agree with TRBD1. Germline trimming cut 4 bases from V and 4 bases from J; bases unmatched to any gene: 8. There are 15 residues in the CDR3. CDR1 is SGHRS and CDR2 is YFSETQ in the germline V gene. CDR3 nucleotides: TGCGCCAGCAGCCCGGGGGCCAGGGGGGGAAACACCATATATTTT. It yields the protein CASSPGARGGNTIYF.

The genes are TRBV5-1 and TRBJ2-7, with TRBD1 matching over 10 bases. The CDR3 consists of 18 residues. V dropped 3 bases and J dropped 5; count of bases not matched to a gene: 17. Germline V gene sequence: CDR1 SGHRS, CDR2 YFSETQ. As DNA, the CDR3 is TGCGCCAGCAGCTACCGGAACTCCGGACAGGGGGGCATCCACGAGCAGTACTTC. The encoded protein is CASSYRNSGQGGIHEQYF. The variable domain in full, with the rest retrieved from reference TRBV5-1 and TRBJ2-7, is KAGVTQTPRYLIKTRGQQVTLSCSPISGHRSVSWYQQTPGQGLQFLFEYFSETQRNKGNFPGRFSGRQFSNSRSEMNVSTLELGDSALYLCASSYRNSGQGGIHEQYFGPGTRLTVT.

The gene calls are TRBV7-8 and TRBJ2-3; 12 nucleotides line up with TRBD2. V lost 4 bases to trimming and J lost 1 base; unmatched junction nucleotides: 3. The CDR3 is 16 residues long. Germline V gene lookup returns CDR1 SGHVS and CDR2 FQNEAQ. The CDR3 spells CASSSWTSGGTDTQYF. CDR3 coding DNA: TGTGCCAGCAGCTCTTGGACTAGCGGGGGCACAGATACGCAGTATTTT.

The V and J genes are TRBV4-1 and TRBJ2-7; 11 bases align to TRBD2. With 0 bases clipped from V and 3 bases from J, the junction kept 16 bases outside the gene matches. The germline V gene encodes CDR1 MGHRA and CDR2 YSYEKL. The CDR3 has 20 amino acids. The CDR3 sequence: CASSQDEGRTSGGLFYEQYF. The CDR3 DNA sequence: TGCGCCAGCAGCCAAGATGAGGGGAGAACTAGCGGGGGCCTTTTCTACGAGCAGTACTTC.

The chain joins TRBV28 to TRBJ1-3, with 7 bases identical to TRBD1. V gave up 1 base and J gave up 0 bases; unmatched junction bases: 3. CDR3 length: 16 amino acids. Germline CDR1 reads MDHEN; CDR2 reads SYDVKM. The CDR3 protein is CASSLYPGGSGNTIYF. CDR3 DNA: TGTGCCAGCAGTTTATACCCAGGGGGCTCTGGAAACACCATATATTTT.

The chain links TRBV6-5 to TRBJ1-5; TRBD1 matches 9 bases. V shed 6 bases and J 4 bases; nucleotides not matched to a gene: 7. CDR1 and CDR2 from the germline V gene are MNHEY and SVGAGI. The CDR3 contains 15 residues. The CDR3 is CASRGTGTGNQPQHF. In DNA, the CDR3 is TGTGCCAGCAGAGGAACCGGGACAGGGAATCAGCCCCAGCATTTT.

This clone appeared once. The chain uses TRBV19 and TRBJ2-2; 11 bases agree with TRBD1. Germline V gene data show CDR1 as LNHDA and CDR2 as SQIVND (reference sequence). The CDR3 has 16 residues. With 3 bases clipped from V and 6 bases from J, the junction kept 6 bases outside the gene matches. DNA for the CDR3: TGTGCCAGTAGTATTTGGACAGGGGGCGCAGCCGGGGAGCTGTTTTTT. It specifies CASSIWTGGAAGELFF.

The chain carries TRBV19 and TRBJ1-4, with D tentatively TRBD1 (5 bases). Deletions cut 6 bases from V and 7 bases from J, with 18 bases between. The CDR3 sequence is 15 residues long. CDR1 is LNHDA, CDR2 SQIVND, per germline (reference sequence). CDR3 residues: CASRDVGARSEKLFF. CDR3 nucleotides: TGTGCCAGTAGGGACGTAGGGGCTCGTAGTGAAAAACTGTTTTTT.

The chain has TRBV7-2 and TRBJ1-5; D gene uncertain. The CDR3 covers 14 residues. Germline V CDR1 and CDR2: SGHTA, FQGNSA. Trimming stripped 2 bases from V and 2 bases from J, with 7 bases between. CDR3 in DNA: TGTGCCAGCAGCTTACGGCAGGGCAATCAGCCCCAGCATTTT. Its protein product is CASSLRQGNQPQHF.

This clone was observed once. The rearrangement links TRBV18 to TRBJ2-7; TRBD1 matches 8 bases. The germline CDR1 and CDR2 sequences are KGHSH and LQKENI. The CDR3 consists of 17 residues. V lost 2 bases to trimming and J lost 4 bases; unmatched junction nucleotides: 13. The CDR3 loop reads CASSPTGTGDGSYEQYF. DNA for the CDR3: TGTGCCAGCTCACCAACGGGGACAGGAGATGGGTCGTACGAGCAGTACTTC. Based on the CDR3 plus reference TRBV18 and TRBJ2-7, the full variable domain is NAGVMQNPRHLVRRRGQEARLRCSPMKGHSHVYWYRQLPEEGLKFMVYLQKENIIDESGMPKERFSAEFPKEGPSILRIQQVVRGDSAAYFCASSPTGTGDGSYEQYFGPGTRLTVT.

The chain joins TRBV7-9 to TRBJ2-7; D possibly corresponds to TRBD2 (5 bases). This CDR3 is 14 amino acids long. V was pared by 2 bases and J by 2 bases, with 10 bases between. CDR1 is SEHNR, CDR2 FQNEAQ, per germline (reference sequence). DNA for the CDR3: TGTGCCAGCAGCTTACTTACGGGGACCTACGAGCAGTACTTC. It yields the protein CASSLLTGTYEQYF.

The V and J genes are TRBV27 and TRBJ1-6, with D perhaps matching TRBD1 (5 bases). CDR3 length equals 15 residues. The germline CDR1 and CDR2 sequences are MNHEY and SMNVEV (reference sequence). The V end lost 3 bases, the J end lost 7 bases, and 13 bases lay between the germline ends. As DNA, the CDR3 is TGTGCCAGCAGTTTGGGGGGACTGCCGAATTCACCCCTCCACTTT. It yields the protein CASSLGGLPNSPLHF.

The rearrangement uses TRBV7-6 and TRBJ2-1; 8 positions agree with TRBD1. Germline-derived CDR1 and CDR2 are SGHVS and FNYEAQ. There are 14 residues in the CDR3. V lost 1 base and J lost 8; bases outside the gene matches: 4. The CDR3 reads CASSLGQGFHEQFF. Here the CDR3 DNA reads TGTGCCAGCAGCTTAGGACAGGGGTTTCATGAGCAGTTCTTC.

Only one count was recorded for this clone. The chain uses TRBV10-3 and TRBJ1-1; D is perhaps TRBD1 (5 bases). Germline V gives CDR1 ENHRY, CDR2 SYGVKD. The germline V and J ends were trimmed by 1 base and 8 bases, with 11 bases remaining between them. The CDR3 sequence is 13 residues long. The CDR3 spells CAISEYAGREAFF. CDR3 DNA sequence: TGTGCCATCAGTGAGTATGCGGGGCGGGAAGCTTTCTTT.

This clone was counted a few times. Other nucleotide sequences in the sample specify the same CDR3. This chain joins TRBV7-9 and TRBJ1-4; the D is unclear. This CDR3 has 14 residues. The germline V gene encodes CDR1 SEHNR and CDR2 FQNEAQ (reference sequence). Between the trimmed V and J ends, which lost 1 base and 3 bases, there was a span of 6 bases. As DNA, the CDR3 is TGTGCCAGCAGCTTAGAACGGGCTAATGAAAAACTGTTTTTT. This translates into CASSLERANEKLFF.